These 30 T cell receptor beta chains came from one sample sequenced in a study of T-cell memory formation after mild COVID-19. One entry per CDR3 protein results from TCRdb running MiXCR on the 5' RACE reads. The table lists about 190,000 distinct CDR3 sequences, over 9.5% of them singletons. Sequenced material: PBMCs or a T cell subset sorted from them (not recorded which). The receptors were sampled from a man aged 18-30 years who had mild COVID-19 (a few samples of this study predate the infection). Cell type and time point are not known.

The genes are TRBV4-2 and TRBJ2-5; the match to TRBD2 covers 7 bases. CDR3 length equals 18 residues. From germline, CDR1 is LGHNA and CDR2 YNFKEQ. J lost 1 base, V lost 0 bases, and 11 bases had no gene match. The CDR3 sequence is CASSQDLRGRGIQETQYF. The CDR3 DNA reads TGTGCCAGCAGCCAAGATCTCCGTGGGCGGGGGATCCAAGAGACCCAGTACTTC.

The rearrangement joins TRBV19 to TRBJ1-1, with D perhaps TRBD1 (5 bases). Trimming pared 10 bases from V and 0 bases from J, leaving 15 bases between. From germline, CDR1 is LNHDA and CDR2 SQIVND (reference sequence). The CDR3 consists of 14 residues. The CDR3 DNA reads TGTGCCACCCGCGGCGGGGGTCTGAACACTGAAGCTTTCTTT. This codes for CATRGGGLNTEAFF. The whole variable domain, remainder taken from reference TRBV19 and TRBJ1-1, is DGGITQSPKYLFRKEGQNVTLSCEQNLNHDAMYWYRQDPGQGLRLIYYSQIVNDFQKGDIAEGYSVSREKKESFPLTVTSAQKNPTAFYLCATRGGGLNTEAFFGQGTRLTVV.

This chain joins TRBV7-9 and TRBJ2-2; 7 bases align to TRBD2. In germline, CDR1 is SEHNR, CDR2 FQNEAQ (reference sequence). The ends lost 7 bases at V and 0 bases at J; junction bases unmatched: 11. This CDR3 is 17 amino acids long. CDR3 in amino acids: CASTPARGTTNTGELFF. Here the CDR3 DNA reads TGTGCCAGCACCCCCGCTCGGGGGACTACGAACACCGGGGAGCTGTTTTTT.

The chain employs TRBV9 and TRBJ2-3; no clear D gene. This CDR3 is built from 14 residues. CDR1 and CDR2 from the germline V gene are SGDLS and YYNGEE. Trimming removed 3 bases at V and 2 bases at J, with 10 bases between. Here the CDR3 reads CASSGRWATDTQYF. The DNA of the CDR3 is TGTGCCAGCAGCGGTCGCTGGGCCACAGATACGCAGTATTTT.

The J gene is TRBJ2-2, the V gene TRBV11-2; 8 bases line up with TRBD1. Germline CDR1 and CDR2: SGHAT and FQNNGV. The junction had 11 bases not matched to a gene; V was cut back by 5 bases and J by 6 bases. The CDR3 has 16 residues. CDR3 in amino acids: CASSPLSTGAAGELFF. DNA of the CDR3: TGTGCCAGCAGCCCCCTCTCGACAGGGGCGGCCGGGGAGCTGTTTTTT.

This clonotype showed up just a few times. V and J are TRBV7-6 and TRBJ1-4; maybe TRBD1 (5 bases). The CDR3 totals 15 residues. CDR1 SGHVS and CDR2 FNYEAQ come from the germline V gene. V dropped 1 base and J dropped 8 bases, with 14 bases sitting between them. CDR3 sequence: CASSLGGASGEKLFF. In nucleotides, the CDR3 is TGTGCCAGCAGCTTAGGAGGGGCCTCGGGGGAAAAACTGTTTTTT.

V usage is TRBV12-3 or TRBV12-4 and J usage is TRBJ2-2; TRBD2 matches at 8 bases. The CDR3 extends over 17 amino acids. Trimming took 5 bases from V and 0 from J; bases not matched to a gene: 8. The CDR3: CASSPMGGGTNTGELFF. Here the CDR3 DNA reads TGTGCCAGCAGTCCCATGGGCGGGGGGACGAACACCGGGGAGCTGTTTTTT.

This clonotype was counted many times. The chain carries TRBV7-2 and TRBJ2-2; tentatively, D is TRBD1 (6 bases). This CDR3 has 14 amino acids. CDR1 SGHTA and CDR2 FQGNSA come from the germline V gene. V was cut by 5 bases and J by 6 bases, with 13 bases left in between. CDR3 DNA sequence: TGTGCCAGCAGCCCGGACAGTAGGGCCGGGGAGCTGTTTTTT. Translated, it gives CASSPDSRAGELFF.

This clonotype was detected only a few times. The chain joins TRBV7-2 to TRBJ2-1; the match to TRBD2 covers 8 bases. This CDR3 contains 16 residues. CDR1 and CDR2 (germline): SGHTA, FQGNSA. V lost 4 bases and J lost 3; bases outside the gene matches: 8. The DNA for the CDR3 is TGTGCCAGCAGCTCGTCTTGGGCGGGGGGCTACAATGAGCAGTTCTTC. As protein: CASSSSWAGGYNEQFF.

The rearrangement links TRBV5-1 to TRBJ1-1; tentatively, D is TRBD1 (6 bases). Germline loops: CDR1 SGHRS, CDR2 YFSETQ. The CDR3 runs to 14 residues. Trimming cost V 0 bases and J 3 bases, with 9 bases left between them. CDR3 DNA sequence: TGCGCCAGCAGCTTGGGACAGGATTACACTGAAGCTTTCTTT. Protein: CASSLGQDYTEAFF.

V gene TRBV7-2 combines with J gene TRBJ2-5; no clear D gene. The V and J ends lost 3 bases and 4 bases respectively, with 18 bases between them. The CDR3 loop spans 16 amino acids. Germline V CDR1 and CDR2: SGHTA, FQGNSA. The CDR3 reads CASSFQIPRLGETQYF. The CDR3 nucleotides are TGTGCCAGCAGCTTCCAGATTCCCCGACTGGGAGAGACCCAGTACTTC.

V gene TRBV10-3 combines with J gene TRBJ2-2; 7 nucleotides agree with TRBD1. This CDR3 spans 13 amino acids. Trimming at V came to 6 bases and at J to 6 bases, leaving 4 bases not matched to a gene. The germline gives CDR1 ENHRY, CDR2 SYGVKD. CDR3 nucleotide sequence: TGTGCCATCAGGGGGACAGCTGCCGGGGAGCTGTTTTTT. Its translation: CAIRGTAAGELFF.

This clonotype was detected only a few times. The chain employs TRBV5-1 and TRBJ1-4; no reliable D call. In germline, CDR1 is SGHRS, CDR2 YFSETQ. This CDR3 comprises 15 residues. V lost 0 bases to trimming and J lost 5 bases, with 11 bases between them. CDR3: CASSLVRAGNEKLFF. The CDR3 nucleotides read TGCGCCAGCAGCTTGGTGAGGGCCGGGAATGAAAAACTGTTTTTT.

This clonotype appeared a few times. The chain uses TRBV2 and TRBJ2-1, with TRBD2 matching over 13 bases. Germline assignment: CDR1 SNHLY and CDR2 FYNNEI. The CDR3 has 16 residues. J gave up 5 bases and V 3 bases, and 4 bases lay outside the gene matches. CDR3 sequence (DNA): TGTGCCAGCAGTGAGCAAGGACTAGCGGGAGACAATGAGCAGTTCTTC. This translates into CASSEQGLAGDNEQFF.

This clonotype showed up just a few times. V gene TRBV3-1 combines with J gene TRBJ1-1; a weak D match, TRBD1 (5 bases). This CDR3 is 15 amino acids long. V lost 4 bases, J lost 5 bases, and 17 bases lay in between. Germline V lookup: CDR1 LGHDT, CDR2 YNNKEL (reference sequence). CDR3 amino acids: CASSRAEWGRTEAFF. The DNA for the CDR3 is TGTGCCAGCAGCCGAGCGGAGTGGGGGAGGACTGAAGCTTTCTTT.

The J gene is TRBJ1-2, the V gene TRBV20-1; tentative D call: TRBD1 (5 bases). Trimming removed 5 bases at V and 2 bases at J, with 18 bases between. Looked up from germline, CDR1 is DFQATT and CDR2 is SNEGSKA (reference sequence). The CDR3 runs 15 residues. The DNA for the CDR3 is TGCAGTGCTTTTCCAAACCCCGGGACCAACTATGGCTACACCTTC. Its translation: CSAFPNPGTNYGYTF.

This sequence joins TRBV10-3 and TRBJ2-7, with 7 bases matching TRBD2. This CDR3 is 13 amino acids long. The germline V gene encodes CDR1 ENHRY and CDR2 SYGVKD. V lost 6 bases to trimming and J lost 0 bases; unmatched junction nucleotides: 2. Here the CDR3 DNA reads TGTGCCATCAGGACGGGGGGCTCCTACGAGCAGTACTTC. This codes for CAIRTGGSYEQYF.

This sequence joins TRBV20-1 and TRBJ2-7; D is possibly TRBD1 or TRBD2 (5 bases each). Germline V lookup: CDR1 DFQATT, CDR2 SNEGSKA (reference sequence). V was shortened by 3 bases and J by 3 bases, with 12 bases between the two germline ends. The CDR3 extends over 13 amino acids. CDR3 sequence (DNA): TGCAGTGCTAGTTCTCGGGACGGCTACGAGCAGTACGTC. Protein: CSASSRDGYEQYV.

This chain links TRBV12-3 or TRBV12-4 with TRBJ1-4; possibly TRBD1 for D (5 bases). V lost 3 bases and J 4 bases, leaving 9 bases between the germline ends. This CDR3 has 14 amino acids. The CDR3 bases are TGTGCCAGCAGTTTCGGGGCGGATAATGAAAAACTGTTTTTT. It is translated as CASSFGADNEKLFF.

This chain links TRBV20-1 with TRBJ1-6; D gene ambiguous. The germline V gene encodes CDR1 DFQATT and CDR2 SNEGSKA (reference sequence). The V end was cut by 3 bases, the J end by 4 bases, with 19 bases between. The CDR3 contains 17 residues. The CDR3 reads CSASSTVSGWYNSPLHF. The CDR3 DNA follows: TGCAGTGCTAGTTCCACTGTTTCGGGATGGTATAATTCACCCCTCCACTTT.

Ten or more counts support this clonotype. The V and J genes are TRBV6-5 and TRBJ1-1; TRBD1 might be the D (5 bases). The CDR3 runs 15 residues. Trimming cost V 0 bases and J 3 bases, with 11 bases left between them. In germline, CDR1 is MNHEY, CDR2 SVGAGI. CDR3 protein: CASSYSGRGDTEAFF. CDR3 sequence (DNA): TGTGCCAGCAGTTACTCGGGACGGGGGGACACTGAAGCTTTCTTT.

This clonotype was seen more than once but under ten times. This sequence joins TRBV9 and TRBJ2-3; the match to TRBD2 covers 9 bases. Per germline, CDR1 SGDLS and CDR2 YYNGEE. The CDR3 runs 20 residues. The junction had 21 bases not matched to a gene; V was cut back by 4 bases and J by 3 bases. The CDR3 protein is CASSPRFIAGDPERTDTQYF. The CDR3 DNA follows: TGTGCCAGCAGCCCCCGTTTTATAGCGGGGGACCCCGAAAGGACAGATACGCAGTATTTT.

V usage is TRBV6-2 or TRBV6-3 and J usage is TRBJ2-2, with 10 bases aligning to TRBD2. Trimming took 2 bases from V and 5 from J; bases not matched to a gene: 11. CDR3 length: 18 amino acids. Germline CDR1 MNHEY, CDR2 SVGEGT. CDR3 in DNA: TGTGCCAGCAGTTACCAGCCTAGCGGGGGTTCCAGGACCGGGGAGCTGTTTTTT. The encoded protein is CASSYQPSGGSRTGELFF.

This rearrangement joins TRBV7-2 to TRBJ2-7; D is ambiguous. Germline V gene sequence: CDR1 SGHTA, CDR2 FQGNSA. The CDR3 is 13 residues long. The V and J ends lost 3 bases and 5 bases respectively, with 11 bases between them. CDR3 sequence: CASSFRVGDEQYV. In DNA form, the CDR3 reads TGTGCCAGCAGCTTTCGTGTTGGGGACGAGCAGTACGTC.

The chain couples TRBV6-1 to TRBJ1-1; tentative D call: TRBD1 (6 bases). The CDR3 has 14 residues. Trimming left V 5 bases short and J 3 bases short, with 13 bases between. CDR1 is MNHNS, CDR2 SASEGT, per germline. This CDR3 is CASSKQGGDTEAFF. The DNA of the CDR3 is TGTGCCAGCAGTAAACAGGGTGGGGACACTGAAGCTTTCTTT.

The chain recombines TRBV12-3 or TRBV12-4 with TRBJ2-2; D gene ambiguous. Trimming cost V 6 bases and J 7 bases, with 6 bases left between them. The CDR3 totals 11 residues. CDR3: CASSVGGELFF. The CDR3 DNA sequence: TGTGCCAGCAGCGTTGGCGGGGAGCTGTTTTTT.

The V call is TRBV4-1, the J call TRBJ2-6; possibly TRBD1 or TRBD2 for D (5 bases each). The germline V gene encodes CDR1 MGHRA and CDR2 YSYEKL. This CDR3 is built from 16 residues. Trimming removed 8 bases at V and 2 bases at J, with 16 bases between. CDR3 nucleotide sequence: TGCGCCAGCGGGGGTTCCAGGGCCCCTGGGGCCAACGTCCTGACTTTC. Residues: CASGGSRAPGANVLTF.

This clonotype was seen a few times. The rearrangement links TRBV2 to TRBJ1-4; 10 bases line up with TRBD1. Germline CDR1 reads SNHLY; CDR2 reads FYNNEI. V was clipped by 3 bases and J by 8 bases; unmatched bases: 3. The CDR3 loop spans 14 amino acids. The CDR3: CASSDDRGREKLFF. DNA for the CDR3: TGTGCCAGCAGTGACGACAGGGGGCGAGAAAAACTGTTTTTT.

This clonotype was counted between two and nine times. This sequence joins TRBV5-5 and TRBJ2-1; D gene uncertain. The CDR3 loop spans 13 amino acids. Germline assignment: CDR1 SGHKS and CDR2 YYEKEE (reference sequence). With 4 bases removed from V and 2 bases from J, the gap between germline ends came to 7 bases. For the CDR3, the DNA is TGTGCCAGCAGCCGTGCCGCCTACAATGAGCAGTTCTTC. Translating gives CASSRAAYNEQFF.

This clonotype came up a few times. In DNA form, the CDR3 reads TGTGCCAGCAGCCCCGGGGTAGATACGCAGTATTTT. Protein: CASSPGVDTQYF. This chain connects TRBV9 to TRBJ2-3; possibly TRBD2 for D (5 bases). The CDR3 runs to 12 residues. The germline CDR1 and CDR2 sequences are SGDLS and YYNGEE. Trimming left V 4 bases short and J 5 bases short, with 8 bases between.